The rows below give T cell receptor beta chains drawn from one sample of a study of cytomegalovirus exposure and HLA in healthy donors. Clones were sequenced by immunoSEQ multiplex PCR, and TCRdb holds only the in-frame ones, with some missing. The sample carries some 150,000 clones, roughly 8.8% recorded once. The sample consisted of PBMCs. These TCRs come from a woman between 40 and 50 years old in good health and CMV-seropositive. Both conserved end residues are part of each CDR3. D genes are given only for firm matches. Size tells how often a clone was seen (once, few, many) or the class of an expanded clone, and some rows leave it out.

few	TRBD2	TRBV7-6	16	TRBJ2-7	TGTGCCAGCAGCTTAGCGGTGGGCGGGGGGATCTACGAGCAGTACTTC	CASSLAVGGGIYEQYF
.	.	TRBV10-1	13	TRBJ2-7	TGCGCCAGCAGTGAGTTGGGGGACTCTGAGCAGTACTTC	CASSELGDSEQYF
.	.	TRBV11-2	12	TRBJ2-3	TGTGCCAGCAGCTCAGGCACAGATACGCAGTATTTT	CASSSGTDTQYF
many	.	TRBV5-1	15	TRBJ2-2	TGCGCCAGCAGCTTTGACAATCCTGACACCGGGGAGCTGTTTTTT	CASSFDNPDTGELFF
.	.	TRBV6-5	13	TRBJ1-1	TGTGCCAGCAGCCCGGGGTTCTTCACTGAAGCTTTCTTT	CASSPGFFTEAFF
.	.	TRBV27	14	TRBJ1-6	TGTGCCAGCAGTGCAGGGGCCAGGAATTCCCCCCTCCACTTT	CASSAGARNSPLHF
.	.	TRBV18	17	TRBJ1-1	TGTGCCAGCACGCTTAAGGCAGGGCTGGGTGTTAACACTGAAGCTTTCTTT	CASTLKAGLGVNTEAFF
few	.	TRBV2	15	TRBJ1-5	TGTGCCAGCAGTGATCAGGGAGGGCTCAATCAGCCCCAGCATTTT	CASSDQGGLNQPQHF
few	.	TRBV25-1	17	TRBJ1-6	TGTGCCAGCAGACCGCCGACCCACAGGGAAACCGGTTCACCCCTCCACTTT	CASRPPTHRETGSPLHF
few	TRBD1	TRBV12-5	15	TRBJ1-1	TGTGCTAGTGGTTTGGTCAAGGGGGCGAACACTGAAGCTTTCTTT	CASGLVKGANTEAFF
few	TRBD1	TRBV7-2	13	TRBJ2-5	TGTGCCAGCAGCTCAGGGGGCGCGAAGACCCAGTACTTC	CASSSGGAKTQYF
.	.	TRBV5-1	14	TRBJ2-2	TGCGCCAGCAGCTTGGGGTCCGGGATCGGGGAGCTGTTTTTT	CASSLGSGIGELFF
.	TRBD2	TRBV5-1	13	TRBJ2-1	TGCGCCAGCAACCTAGCGGACTACAATGAGCAGTTCTTC	CASNLADYNEQFF
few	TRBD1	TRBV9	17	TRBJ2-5	TGTGCCAGCAGCGTAGCCTTCGGGACAGGGGGCTGGGAGACCCAGTACTTC	CASSVAFGTGGWETQYF
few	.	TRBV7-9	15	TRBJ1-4	TGTGCCAGCAGCTTAGCAGGGCAGGCGGGTGAAAAACTGTTTTTT	CASSLAGQAGEKLFF
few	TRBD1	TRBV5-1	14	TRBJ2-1	TGCGCCAGCAGCCCCGAGGGGGCGCCCTATGAGCAGTTCTTC	CASSPEGAPYEQFF
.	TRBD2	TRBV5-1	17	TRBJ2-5	TGCGCCAGCAGCCCAGGACTAGCGGGGGGGCCAGGTGAGACCCAGTACTTC	CASSPGLAGGPGETQYF
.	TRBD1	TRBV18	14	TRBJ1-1	TGTGCCAGCTCACCAGACAGGGGAGCCGCTGAAGCTTTCTTT	CASSPDRGAAEAFF